This T cell receptor (beta chain) was identified during a study of PD-1 blockade in mismatch repair-deficient tumors. In the case of this clone: The antigen is not known.

Notes on the study in general: After pembrolizumab, tumor-resident clones rose rapidly, then generally contracted before radiologic responses.

Germline CDR1 and CDR2: SGHVS and FNYEAQ. The germline V and J ends were trimmed by 6 bases and 9 bases, with 15 bases remaining between them. CDR3 length: 13 amino acids. The method was immunoSEQ multiplex PCR; TCRdb's version includes in-frame clones alone and lacks a portion of them. Of about 100,000 clones in the sample, approximately 83% were seen once. V is TRBV7-6 and J is TRBJ2-1; D might be TRBD2 (5 bases). The receptor comes from an adult with mismatch repair-deficient cancer. Sequenced material: peripheral blood, taken roughly eight months after starting pembrolizumab. The CDR3 loop reads CASRHAGRFEQFF. The CDR3 DNA is TGTGCCAGCAGGCACGCGGGTCGGTTTGAGCAGTTCTTC. Based on the CDR3 plus reference TRBV7-6 and TRBJ2-1, the full variable domain is GAGVSQSPRYKVTKRGQDVALRCDPISGHVSLYWYRQALGQGPEFLTYFNYEAQQDKSGLPNDRFSAERPEGSISTLTIQRTEQRDSAMYRCASRHAGRFEQFFGPGTRLTVL.